This T cell receptor (beta chain) was identified in a study of response to subunit inactivated influenza vaccine. Study-wide points: Authors suggested that a seasonal influenza vaccination recruits few new T cells each time.

TCRdb re-called the RT-PCR reads through MiXCR, storing one row per CDR3 protein. The sample includes hundreds of thousands of distinct CDR3 sequences, over 9.5% of them seen just once. CDR3 size: 16 residues. From germline, CDR1 is DFQATT and CDR2 SNEGSKA (reference sequence). Trimming at V came to 6 bases and at J to 3 bases, leaving 10 bases not matched to a gene. Points on this clonotype: What it recognizes is unknown.

The chain carries TRBV20-1 and TRBJ2-1, with 11 bases lining up with TRBD2. The material sequenced was PBMCs from blood, taken roughly 46 days after vaccination. The TCR sequence derives from a man between 45 and 60 years old who received an inactivated influenza vaccine. CDR3 protein: CSAGSGRARFYNEQFF. Written as DNA, the CDR3 is TGCAGTGCAGGTAGCGGGAGGGCAAGGTTCTACAATGAGCAGTTCTTC.